The rows below give T cell receptor beta chains drawn from one sample of a study of metastatic and nonmetastatic thyroid tumors. TCRdb re-called the PCR reads via MiXCR. The sample lists about 28,000 clones; roughly 19% were seen once. The sequenced sample consisted of blood. The receptors were gathered from a female donor with papillary thyroid cancer or a benign thyroid nodule (not recorded which). Some clones in this sample may be carry-over from other donors' samples. Both conserved end residues are part of each CDR3. The D gene is left open where the match is weak. For some rows the clone size is stated as once, few or many, or as a class when expanded; others skip it.

TRBV24-1,TRBJ2-1,many,-,TGTGCCACCAGTGATTTCCCTCAGGGAGCCGAGCAGTTCTTC,CATSDFPQGAEQFF
TRBV6-1,TRBJ2-5,few,-,TGTGCCAGCAGTGCCGCGTCTATTGACAGCTACCAAGAGACCCAGTACTTC,CASSAASIDSYQETQYF
TRBV18,TRBJ1-3,many,-,TGTGCCAGCTCACCACCCAACGGGGGCTCTGGAAACACCATATATTTT,CASSPPNGGSGNTIYF
TRBV27,TRBJ1-6,many,-,TGTGCCAGCAGTTCCGCCGGGACGGAATATAATTCACCCCTCCACTTT,CASSSAGTEYNSPLHF
TRBV25-1,TRBJ1-2,many,-,TGTGCCAGCAGTGCACAGTACTATGGCTACACCTTC,CASSAQYYGYTF
TRBV10-3,TRBJ2-5,few,-,TGTGCCATCAGTGGGCAGACAGAGACCCAGTACTTC,CAISGQTETQYF
TRBV2,TRBJ2-1,many,-,TGTGCCAGCAAGGGGAGTCTAGGCAATGAGCAGTTCTTC,CASKGSLGNEQFF
TRBV5-4,TRBJ2-2,-,TRBD2,TGTGCCAGCAGCTTGGCCACGGGGGGGAAAACCGGGGAGCTGTTTTTT,CASSLATGGKTGELFF
TRBV20-1,TRBJ2-1,many,-,TGCAGTGCTACCCAACTAGGGGGCTACAATGAGCAGTTCTTC,CSATQLGGYNEQFF
TRBV4-1,TRBJ1-2,-,-,TGCGCCAGCAGCCAAGATGCAGGGAATGGCTACACCTTC,CASSQDAGNGYTF
TRBV20-1,TRBJ1-1,few,TRBD1,TGCAGTGCTAGAGTGGGACAGTACACTGAAGCTTTCTTT,CSARVGQYTEAFF
TRBV20-1,TRBJ2-1,many,TRBD2,TGCAGTGCTCCTGGACTAGCCGCCAATGAGCAGTTCTTC,CSAPGLAANEQFF
TRBV12-3/TRBV12-4,TRBJ1-6,few,-,TGTGCCAGCAGTTCCTCTTATTCACCCCTCCACTTT,CASSSSYSPLHF
TRBV6-6,TRBJ2-7,-,-,TGTGCCAGCAGTTACCAGGGGCCATATTACGAGCAGTACTTC,CASSYQGPYYEQYF
TRBV20-1,TRBJ2-1,-,TRBD1,TGCAGTGCTAGAGCCACAGGGCAGGGGGAGGAGCAGTTCTTC,CSARATGQGEEQFF
TRBV28,TRBJ1-2,few,TRBD1,TGTGCCAGCAGTGCAGGACAGGACTATGGCTACACCTTC,CASSAGQDYGYTF
TRBV3-1,TRBJ2-7,many,TRBD2,TGTGCCAGCAGCCAAGTCTGGTCTAGCGGGGGTTACGAGCAGTACTTC,CASSQVWSSGGYEQYF
TRBV5-5,TRBJ1-1,many,TRBD1,TGTGCCAGCAGCTTTGAGGGGGCGCGGGTGACTGAAGCTTTCTTT,CASSFEGARVTEAFF
TRBV20-1,TRBJ1-2,many,-,TGCAGTGCTAGAGAGGACATAAGCTATGGCTACACCTTC,CSAREDISYGYTF
TRBV6-1,TRBJ1-6,few,TRBD1,TGTGCCAGCCGGGACAGGGATAATTCGCCCCTCCACTTT,CASRDRDNSPLHF
TRBV6-1,TRBJ1-6,few,-,TGTGCCAGCAGCCCAACACAGGGCCGTGGATCACCCCTCCACTTT,CASSPTQGRGSPLHF
TRBV19,TRBJ2-7,-,-,TGTGCCAGTAGTACCCCGGGACACTCCTACGAGCAGTACTTC,CASSTPGHSYEQYF
TRBV6-2/TRBV6-3,TRBJ2-2,few,TRBD1,TGTGCAGCCTCAACCGGGACAGGGTATTCCGGGGAGCTGTTTTTT,CAASTGTGYSGELFF
TRBV5-4,TRBJ1-3,many,-,TGTGCCAGCAGCTTGTACCCCCCACCGGGCTCTGGAAACACCATATATTTT,CASSLYPPPGSGNTIYF
TRBV5-1,TRBJ2-1,many,-,TGCGCCAGCAGCCCGGTGGGGGTAGCGATGAGCTCCTACAATGAGCAGTTCTTC,CASSPVGVAMSSYNEQFF